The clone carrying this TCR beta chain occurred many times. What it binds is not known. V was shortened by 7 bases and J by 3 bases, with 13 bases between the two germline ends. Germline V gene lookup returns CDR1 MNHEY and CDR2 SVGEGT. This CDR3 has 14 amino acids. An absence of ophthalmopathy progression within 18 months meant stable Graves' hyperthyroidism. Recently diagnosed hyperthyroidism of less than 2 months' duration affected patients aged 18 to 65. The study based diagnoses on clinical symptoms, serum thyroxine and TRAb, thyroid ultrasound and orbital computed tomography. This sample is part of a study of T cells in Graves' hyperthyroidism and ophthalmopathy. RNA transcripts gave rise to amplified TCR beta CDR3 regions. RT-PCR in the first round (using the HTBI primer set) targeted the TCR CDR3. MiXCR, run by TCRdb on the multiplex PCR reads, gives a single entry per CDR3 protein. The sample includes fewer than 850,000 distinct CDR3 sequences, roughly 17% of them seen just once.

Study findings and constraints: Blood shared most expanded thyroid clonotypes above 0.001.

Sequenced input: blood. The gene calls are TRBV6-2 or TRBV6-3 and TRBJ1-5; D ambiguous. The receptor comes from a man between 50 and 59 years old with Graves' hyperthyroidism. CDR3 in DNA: TGTGCCAGCACAAGAGAGGGTTACAATCAGCCCCAGCATTTT. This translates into CASTREGYNQPQHF.